The 26 T cell receptor beta chains given below trace back to one sample, sequenced in a study of cytomegalovirus exposure and HLA in healthy donors (dated by TCRdb to about 2017). Library creation used the immunoSEQ multiplex PCR assay. The multiplex PCR relied on a mix of 60 forward primers for TCR Vbeta segments and 13 reverse primers for TCR Jbeta segments. The clones in this table, taken by TCRdb from immuneACCESS, are in-frame only. Not every clone is retained; where verified, under half of the shortfall comes from an unresolved V gene, and the cause of the rest is unknown. This sample comprises approximately 130,000 clones, over 65% of them detected only once. The top ten constitute around 1.2% of the sample. Sample: PBMCs. These TCRs come from a man aged 50 to 60 in good health and CMV-seronegative.

V and J are TRBV11-3 and TRBJ2-1; 12 nucleotides match TRBD2. The CDR3 runs to 17 residues. J lost 7 bases, V lost 1 base, and 8 bases had no gene match. CDR1 and CDR2 (germline): SGHNT, YENEEA. CDR3 in DNA: TGTGCCAGCAGCTTAGGGACTAGCGGGACCCTCGGGAATGAGCAGTTCTTC. Amino acids: CASSLGTSGTLGNEQFF.

There are many counts of this clone. The CDR3 reads CASTFSGARTDTQYF. CDR3 bases: TGTGCCAGCACCTTTTCGGGAGCTCGCACAGATACGCAGTATTTT. The chain recombines TRBV11-1 with TRBJ2-3, with TRBD2 as a possible D gene (6 bases). Between the trimmed V and J ends, which lost 7 bases and 1 base, there was a span of 15 bases. Germline V gene lookup returns CDR1 SGHAT and CDR2 FQDESV (reference sequence). This CDR3 has 15 amino acids.

The J gene is TRBJ1-5, the V gene TRBV2; no firm D call. The CDR3 sequence is 12 residues long. Deletions cut 2 bases from V and 9 bases from J, with 8 bases between. In germline, CDR1 is SNHLY, CDR2 FYNNEI. The CDR3: CASSERRGPQHF. DNA of the CDR3: TGTGCCAGCAGTGAAAGACGGGGGCCCCAGCATTTT. Looking up the rest from reference TRBV2 and TRBJ1-5 gives the full variable domain: EPEVTQTPSHQVTQMGQEVILRCVPISNHLYFYWYRQILGQKVEFLVSFYNNEISEKSEIFDDQFSVERPDGSNFTLKIRSTKLEDSAMYFCASSERRGPQHFGDGTRLSIL.

This clone was counted a few times. The V gene is TRBV6-5, the J gene TRBJ2-7; the D gene is possibly TRBD2 (6 bases). V was shortened by 6 bases and J by 0 bases, with 15 bases between the two germline ends. The CDR3 sequence is 15 residues long. Germline-derived CDR1 and CDR2 are MNHEY and SVGAGI. CDR3 in DNA: TGTGCCAGCAGGGGAGGACATCGAAGCTCCTACGAGCAGTACTTC. Its protein is CASRGGHRSSYEQYF.

The J gene is TRBJ2-7, the V gene TRBV30; 9 positions agree with TRBD2. Germline values: CDR1 GTSNPN, CDR2 SVGIG (reference sequence). This CDR3 has 13 residues. The ends lost 2 bases at V and 5 bases at J; junction bases unmatched: 4. CDR3 sequence reads: CAWSPGLANEQYF. CDR3 DNA sequence: TGTGCCTGGAGTCCGGGACTAGCTAACGAGCAGTACTTC.

The chain recombines TRBV9 with TRBJ1-4; D gene ambiguous. Deletions cut 0 bases from V and 7 bases from J, with 13 bases between. The CDR3 covers 15 residues. Germline V gene sequence: CDR1 SGDLS, CDR2 YYNGEE. CDR3 amino acids: CASSVDRGGGEKLFF. Written as DNA, the CDR3 is TGTGCCAGCAGCGTAGATCGGGGTGGAGGTGAAAAACTGTTTTTT.

This clone was recorded once. V gene TRBV29-1 combines with J gene TRBJ2-1, with 7 bases lining up with TRBD2. With 4 bases clipped from V and 8 bases from J, the junction kept 11 bases outside the gene matches. CDR1 SQVTM and CDR2 ANQGSEA come from the germline V gene. The CDR3 spans 14 residues. The CDR3 region has the DNA TGCAGCGTTGCTCCCGCGACTCGGGGGGATGAGCAGTTCTTC. Its translation is CSVAPATRGDEQFF.

Many counts were recorded for this clone. The chain employs TRBV4-1 and TRBJ2-2, with 9 bases aligning to TRBD1. Germline CDR1 MGHRA, CDR2 YSYEKL. V shed 3 bases and J 6 bases; nucleotides not matched to a gene: 2. The CDR3 extends over 14 amino acids. Here the CDR3 DNA reads TGCGCCAGCAGCCAGGACAGGGGTGCCGGGGAGCTGTTTTTT. Translating gives CASSQDRGAGELFF.

This chain links TRBV6-5 with TRBJ2-3; 7 nucleotides align to TRBD1. The CDR3 runs 15 residues. With 5 bases clipped from V and 1 base from J, the junction kept 6 bases outside the gene matches. The germline CDR1 and CDR2 sequences are MNHEY and SVGAGI. CDR3 DNA sequence: TGTGCCAGCAGTCAACAGGGGTCCCGCACAGATACGCAGTATTTT. It yields the protein CASSQQGSRTDTQYF.

This clone was detected only a few times. The V and J genes are TRBV5-8 and TRBJ1-5; D ambiguous. The CDR3 covers 14 residues. Trimming removed 1 base at V and 5 bases at J, with 10 bases between. The germline gives CDR1 SGHTS, CDR2 YDEGEE. Here the CDR3 reads CASSLYSPYQPQHF. The CDR3 DNA reads TGTGCCAGCAGCTTGTACAGCCCATATCAGCCCCAGCATTTT.

The chain uses TRBV19 and TRBJ2-2; D call uncertain. CDR3 length equals 11 residues. V lost 6 bases and J lost 5, with 4 bases in between. Germline CDR1 reads LNHDA; CDR2 reads SQIVND (reference sequence). The DNA of the CDR3 is TGTGCCAGTAGGACTACCGGGGAGCTGTTTTTT. Protein product: CASRTTGELFF.

This clone has a single count. The rearrangement joins TRBV29-1 to TRBJ2-3, with a weak D call TRBD2 (6 bases). With 4 bases removed from V and 5 bases from J, the gap between germline ends came to 16 bases. Germline V lookup: CDR1 SQVTM, CDR2 ANQGSEA. There are 14 residues in the CDR3. The CDR3 loop is CSVGPGSYGDTQYF. The CDR3 DNA sequence: TGCAGCGTTGGACCCGGGAGCTACGGAGATACGCAGTATTTT.

This sequence joins TRBV11-2 and TRBJ1-1; no clear D gene. CDR1 and CDR2 (germline): SGHAT, FQNNGV. Trimming cost V 4 bases and J 6 bases, with 12 bases left between them. This CDR3 is built from 13 residues. CDR3 nucleotides: TGTGCCAGCAGCTCCATCGGTGCTTCTGAAGCTTTCTTT. As protein: CASSSIGASEAFF.

V usage is TRBV9 and J usage is TRBJ2-3; TRBD1 might be the D (6 bases). The ends were cut back, 2 bases at V and 4 bases at J, with 8 bases in the middle. Germline V gene sequence: CDR1 SGDLS, CDR2 YYNGEE. The CDR3 sequence is 13 residues long. The CDR3 loop reads CASSVGAADTQYF. CDR3 coding DNA: TGTGCCAGCAGCGTGGGGGCTGCAGATACGCAGTATTTT.

V gene TRBV11-2 combines with J gene TRBJ2-1, with 13 bases that match TRBD2. CDR3 length equals 16 residues. J lost 10 bases, V lost 8 bases, and 14 bases had no gene match. The germline CDR1 and CDR2 sequences are SGHAT and FQNNGV. The CDR3 coding sequence is TGTGCCAGCGCAAATCCGGGACTAGCGGGGTTTAGGGAGCAGTTCTTC. Encoded protein: CASANPGLAGFREQFF.

The chain combines TRBV27 with TRBJ2-3; unclear D gene. Trimming took 3 bases from V and 2 from J, leaving 15 bases between them. This CDR3 is 16 amino acids long. Per the germline V gene, CDR1 is MNHEY and CDR2 is SMNVEV (reference sequence). CDR3 loop: CASSLFGRSNTDTQYF. The CDR3 region has the DNA TGTGCCAGCAGTTTGTTTGGTCGGTCTAACACAGATACGCAGTATTTT.

This clone was seen more than once but under ten times. This chain joins TRBV15 and TRBJ2-7; 11 nucleotides line up with TRBD2. From germline, CDR1 is LNHNV and CDR2 YYDKDF (reference sequence). The CDR3 extends over 16 amino acids. V was pared by 0 bases and J by 3 bases, with 4 bases of the junction left unmatched. The DNA of the CDR3 is TGTGCCACCAGCAGAGATAGACTAGCGGGGATCTACGAGCAGTACTTC. Residues: CATSRDRLAGIYEQYF.

This chain uses TRBV15 with TRBJ1-3, with 8 bases aligning to TRBD1. Losses at the gene ends were 5 bases for V and 4 bases for J; bases not matched to a gene: 10. The CDR3 is 16 amino acids. Germline CDR1 and CDR2: LNHNV and YYDKDF (reference sequence). For the CDR3, the DNA is TGTGCCACCAGCGGACAGGGTAGGAGCCCCGGAAACACCATATATTTT. Translating it yields CATSGQGRSPGNTIYF.

This clone was observed once. The J gene is TRBJ2-7, the V gene TRBV4-1, with a weak D call TRBD1 (5 bases). Germline V gives CDR1 MGHRA, CDR2 YSYEKL. Trimming cost V 1 base and J 3 bases, with 16 bases left between them. The CDR3 loop spans 16 amino acids. CDR3 DNA sequence: TGCGCCAGCAGCCAAGGTTTGCGGACACCAGGCTACGAGCAGTACTTC. It codes for CASSQGLRTPGYEQYF.

This chain links TRBV9 with TRBJ2-3; TRBD2 might be the D (6 bases). The CDR3 runs 12 residues. Trimming took 4 bases from V and 6 from J, leaving 9 bases between them. Germline CDR1 SGDLS, CDR2 YYNGEE. CDR3 amino acids: CASSRLEDTQYF. CDR3 sequence (DNA): TGTGCCAGCAGCAGACTAGAGGATACGCAGTATTTT.

This chain connects TRBV30 to TRBJ1-2; unclear D gene. The CDR3 spans 11 residues. CDR1 GTSNPN and CDR2 SVGIG come from the germline V gene (reference sequence). V lost 3 bases and J 4 bases, leaving 6 bases between the germline ends. CDR3 sequence reads: CAWRQSYGYTF. The CDR3 DNA is TGTGCCTGGAGACAGAGCTATGGCTACACCTTC.

The J gene is TRBJ2-2, the V gene TRBV5-1; 12 nucleotides agree with TRBD1. The ends lost 4 bases at V and 4 bases at J; junction bases unmatched: 5. Germline CDR1 SGHRS, CDR2 YFSETQ. The CDR3 has 16 amino acids. The CDR3 loop reads CASSPGDRGRTGELFF. The CDR3 DNA is TGCGCCAGCAGCCCTGGGGACAGGGGGCGCACCGGGGAGCTGTTTTTT.

The rearrangement links TRBV29-1 to TRBJ2-7; perhaps TRBD2 as D (8 bases). V lost 0 bases, J lost 2 bases, and 17 bases lay in between. The CDR3 loop spans 16 amino acids. CDR1 is SQVTM, CDR2 ANQGSEA, per germline. The CDR3 region is CSVEEAGSGTAYEQYF. Here the CDR3 DNA reads TGCAGCGTTGAAGAAGCCGGTAGCGGGACAGCCTACGAGCAGTACTTC.

This clone was recorded a few times. The chain is built from TRBV7-3 and TRBJ2-1, with 8 bases fitting TRBD2. Germline CDR1 and CDR2: SGHTA and FQGTGA. CDR3 length: 15 residues. V lost 5 bases and J lost 1; bases outside the gene matches: 4. The CDR3: CASSPAGVSYNEQFF. The CDR3 region has the DNA TGTGCCAGCAGCCCAGCGGGAGTATCCTACAATGAGCAGTTCTTC.

This chain links TRBV6-5 with TRBJ1-1; TRBD1 is a possible D gene (6 bases). CDR1 MNHEY and CDR2 SVGAGI come from the germline V gene. This CDR3 is built from 12 residues. CDR3 residues: CATGMGDTEAFF. The DNA for the CDR3 is TGTGCAACAGGGATGGGGGACACTGAAGCTTTCTTT.

The chain employs TRBV7-2 and TRBJ2-3; TRBD2 matches 7 bases. The CDR3 has 13 amino acids. The V and J ends lost 1 base and 14 bases, in that order; junction bases with no gene match: 9. Per the germline V gene, CDR1 is SGHTA and CDR2 is FQGNSA. The CDR3 loop is CASSLGGDYAGYF. The CDR3 bases are TGTGCCAGCAGCTTAGGTGGGGACTACGCTGGGTATTTT. Full variable domain (outside the CDR3, taken from reference TRBV7-2 and TRBJ2-3): GAGVSQSPSNKVTEKGKDVELRCDPISGHTALYWYRQSLGQGLEFLIYFQGNSAPDKSGLPSDRFSAERTGGSVSTLTIQRTQQEDSAVYLCASSLGGDYAGYFGPGTRLTVL.